This T cell receptor beta chain originates from a study of T-cell reconstitution after alpha-beta-depleted transplantation in children. Unique molecular identifiers were built into the TCRbeta library. Via MiXCR, TCRdb re-called the PCR reads, giving one row per CDR3 protein. The sample includes about 250,000 distinct CDR3 sequences, roughly a quarter of them seen just once. Looked up from germline, CDR1 is SQVTM and CDR2 is ANQGSEA. Trimming left V 6 bases short and J 9 bases short, with 18 bases between. This CDR3 spans 13 amino acids. Study findings and constraints: From surviving recipient T cells and thymic progenitors came the high day-60 TCRbeta diversity observed in some patients.

This clonotype occurred a few times. Its antigen is unknown. The source was PBMCs, mostly from graft donor cells, collected 360 days after TCRalphabeta/CD19-depleted stem cell transplant. The V gene is TRBV29-1, the J gene TRBJ2-1; D perhaps matches TRBD1 (6 bases). The receptor's source is a female patient younger than 10 who had a stem cell transplant for congenital amegakaryocytic thrombocytopenia, so the T cells may come from the graft donor. CDR3 loop: CSVHRTVDGEQFF. The CDR3 DNA reads TGCAGCGTCCACCGGACAGTTGACGGTGAGCAGTTCTTC.